This T cell receptor beta chain was identified during a study of T cells in Graves' hyperthyroidism and ophthalmopathy. This clonotype was seen many times. There were TCR beta CDR3 regions amplified from RNA transcripts. RT-PCR in the first round (using the HTBI primer set) targeted the TCR CDR3. TCRdb passed the multiplex PCR reads through MiXCR, listing each CDR3 protein once. This sample has 450,000 to 550,000 distinct CDR3 sequences; around a quarter occur once, and the top ten carry 11%. CDR3 length: 14 amino acids. Trimming removed 3 bases from V and 2 bases from J, with 10 bases in between. The sample consisted of blood. The sequence was collected from a woman younger than 45 with Graves' ophthalmopathy. The chain joins TRBV12-3 or TRBV12-4 to TRBJ1-1, with D possibly being TRBD1 (5 bases). The CDR3 DNA is TGTGCCAGCAGTTTTACCCAGGGCAACACTGAAGCTTTCTTT. Protein sequence: CASSFTQGNTEAFF.